This paragraph covers one T cell receptor beta chain sequence. Its matching antigen is unknown. This sample is part of a study of persistence of HIV-infected CD4 T cells. The overall study: The sample holds CD4+ T cells responsive to CMV or HIV-1 Gag.

General study findings and limits: TCR oligoclonality correlated with proviral oligoclonality in the same sorted populations.

An overlapping HIV-1 Gag peptide pool stimulated these cells at 0.85 to 1 ug/peptide/mL. Sorted nonresponding memory CD4+ T cells were CD40L-negative, CD69-negative, CD45RO-high. J gave up 7 bases and V 6 bases, and 8 bases lay outside the gene matches. Germline-derived CDR1 and CDR2 are SQVTM and ANQGSEA. There are 13 residues in the CDR3. The libraries were made with immunoSEQ version 4 in survey mode. Each sample used up to 1 ug genomic DNA diluted to approximately 9 ng/uL. Repertoires were generated with immunoSEQ multiplex PCR, while TCRdb's copy carries only in-frame clones and drops some. The repertoire has just over 40,000 clones, about 84% of them found once; the top ten carry 14%.

This sequence joins TRBV29-1 and TRBJ1-4, with 7 bases lining up with TRBD1. The receptor was derived from an adult man with HIV who was CMV-seropositive. Sequencing was performed on CD4+ T cells sorted from PBMCs after roughly 18-hour stimulation, taken from a patient who received antiretroviral therapy. The CDR3 loop is CSVRGGPGEKLFF. The DNA for the CDR3 is TGCAGCGTCAGGGGGGGCCCGGGTGAAAAACTGTTTTTT.